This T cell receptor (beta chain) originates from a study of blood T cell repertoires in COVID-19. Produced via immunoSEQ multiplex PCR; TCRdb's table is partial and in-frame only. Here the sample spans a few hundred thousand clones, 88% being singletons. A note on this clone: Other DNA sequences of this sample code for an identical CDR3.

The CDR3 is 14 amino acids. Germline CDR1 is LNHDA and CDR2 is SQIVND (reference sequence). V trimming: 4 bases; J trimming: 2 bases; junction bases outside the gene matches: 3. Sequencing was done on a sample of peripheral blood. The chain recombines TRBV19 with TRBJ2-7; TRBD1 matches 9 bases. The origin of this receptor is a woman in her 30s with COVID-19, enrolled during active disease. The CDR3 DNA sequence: TGTGCCAGTAGTACGGGACAGGGACCCTACGAGCAGTACTTC. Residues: CASSTGQGPYEQYF.